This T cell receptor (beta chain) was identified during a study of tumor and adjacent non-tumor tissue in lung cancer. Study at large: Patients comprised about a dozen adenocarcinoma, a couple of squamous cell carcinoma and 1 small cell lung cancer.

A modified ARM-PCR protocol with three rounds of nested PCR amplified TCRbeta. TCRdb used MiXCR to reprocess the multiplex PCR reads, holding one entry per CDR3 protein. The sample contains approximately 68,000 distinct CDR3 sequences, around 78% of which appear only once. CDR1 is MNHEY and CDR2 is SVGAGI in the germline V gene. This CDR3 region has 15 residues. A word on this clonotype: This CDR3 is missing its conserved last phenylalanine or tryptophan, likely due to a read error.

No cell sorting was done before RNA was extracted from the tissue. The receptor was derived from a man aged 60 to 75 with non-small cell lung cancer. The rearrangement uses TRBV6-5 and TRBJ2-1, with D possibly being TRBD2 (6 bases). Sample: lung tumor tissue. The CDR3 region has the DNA TGTGTCAGCAGTTACTCGAGGCGGGGTGGGAATGAGCAGTTCGTC. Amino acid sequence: CVSSYSRRGGNEQFV.